Listed here are 3 T cell receptor beta chains from one sample, sequenced in a study of cytotoxic CD8 clonotypes in ibrutinib-treated CLL. This table comes from immunoSEQ multiplex PCR, and its TCRdb copy is limited to in-frame clones, with some not included. The sample records roughly 130,000 clones, about 80% being singletons. The input for sequencing was PBMCs, taken after 12 months of ibrutinib treatment. The source of these receptors is a human donor with chronic lymphocytic leukemia.

CDR3 bases: TGTGCCAGCAGCTCATTAGCGGGAGGGGGGACCTACGAGCAGTACTTC. The encoded protein is CASSSLAGGGTYEQYF. This rearrangement joins TRBV5-4 to TRBJ2-7, with 11 nucleotides matching TRBD2. CDR3 length: 16 residues. The germline gives CDR1 SGHNT, CDR2 YYREEE (reference sequence). The V and J ends lost 3 bases and 2 bases, in that order; junction bases with no gene match: 7.

The DNA for the CDR3 is TGTGCCAGTAGTATTAGGAGGGGGACTAGCGGCACTGAAGCTTTCTTT. It encodes CASSIRRGTSGTEAFF. The chain is built from TRBV19 and TRBJ1-1; D is perhaps TRBD1 (6 bases). Trimming stripped 3 bases from V and 4 bases from J, with 18 bases between. This CDR3 has 16 amino acids. The germline V gene has CDR1 LNHDA and CDR2 SQIVND (reference sequence).

V and J are TRBV28 and TRBJ2-1; 8 bases are shared with TRBD2. Germline assignment: CDR1 MDHEN and CDR2 SYDVKM. The CDR3 has 16 residues. Trimming at V came to 5 bases and at J to 2 bases, leaving 8 bases not matched to a gene. The CDR3 region is CASSPSGTRTYNEQFF. Here the CDR3 DNA reads TGTGCCAGCAGTCCTTCCGGGACTAGGACCTACAATGAGCAGTTCTTC.